This T cell receptor beta chain was identified during a study of CXCR3-negative and CXCR3-positive naive CD8 T cells. Study at large: Sequencing brought in about 135 million TRB reads altogether, and each library got about 1.5 +/- 0.3 million.

Worth noting for this clonotype: Its antigen is undetermined.

Points from the study as a whole: The TRB CDR3s that CXCR3-positive naive cells carried were more hydrophobic than those of CXCR3-negative naive cells. TRBV-TRBJ usage was alike in naive CXCR3-negative and CXCR3-positive cells but differed in memory cells.

A CD45RO-CCR7+CD27+CD95- phenotype identified naive CD8+ T cells. UMI-labeled 5' RACE TRB cDNA libraries were prepared from the cells. TCRdb re-called the 5' RACE reads; one entry per CDR3 protein, DNA not given. The specimen's table records about 120,000 distinct CDR3 sequences. CDR1 is SGHTA and CDR2 is FQGTGA in the germline V gene. CDR3 size: 16 residues. Sequences were obtained from naive CXCR3- CD8+ T cells from blood. The subset was: CD45RO-CCR7+CD27+CD95- naive CD8+ T cells lacking CXCR3 (TNR3-). The sequence derives from a human donor in good health. Some clones in this sample may be carry-over from other donors' samples. The chain carries TRBV7-3 and TRBJ2-1; TCRdb calls TRBD2, which cannot be checked without DNA. The CDR3 spells CASSAATSAGGREQFF.